Detailed here is one T cell receptor beta chain. Its cognate antigen has yet to be identified. No per-base quality is available; no much larger clone lies one base away. The entry originates in a study of shared T cell receptors in the human thymus (dated by TCRdb to about 2021). Background for the entire study: The study examined how self-reactive, shared T-cell receptor alpha chains are generated in the human thymus.

CDR1 and CDR2 are read off the germline V gene as LGHNA and YSLEER. Spanning cysteine to phenylalanine, the CDR3 consists of 17 amino acids. Only the CDR3 part of the read is kept: 51 bases, read in frame from the first base. At the junction V is shortened by 0 bases and J by 1 base; bases outside the gene matches: 4. The library was obtained by the immunoSEQ multiplex PCR assay. TCRdb obtained this table from immuneACCESS and retained in-frame rearrangements with V and J assigned. These tables miss some clones; where compared with another copy, unresolved V genes account for less than half of the shortfall, and the remainder is unexplained. For this sample there are hundreds of thousands of clones; about 90% appear just once. Of the sample, more than 0.009% falls within the top ten clones. These data are also associated with another study on human thymus T cells. The other study reports the following: Immunologically healthy infants undergoing open corrective cardiac surgery for congenital heart defects in Finland were used as donors. The thymus tissue came from surgical resects taken out during corrective cardiac surgery. Both the thymic and the peripheral blood repertoires appeared to show biased V and J gene segment usage. The related research reported highly overlapping thymic TCR repertoires among unrelated individuals. The study used fewer than ten infant thymus samples plus four related peripheral blood samples to characterize TCR alpha and beta repertoires. Donor ages ranging from roughly 6 to 244 days were recorded, and more than 5 male and two female infants were included in the cohort. After being mechanically released from the tissue, thymocytes were kept at -70 degrees C in pellets of about 8.5-32 million cells. A QIAsymphony instrument was used to extract genomic DNA from the frozen cell pellets. The immunoSEQ multiplex PCR assay was used to amplify the TCRB and TCRAD loci from a standardized quantity of quality-controlled genomic DNA. Amplicons spanned the V(D)J region at a length sufficient to cover the CDR3 and identify V and J genes. The commercial immunoSEQ service was used to sequence amplicons on an Illumina platform. Corrections for primer bias and sequencing errors followed previously described methods, while TCRAD and TCRB definitions were based on the IMGT database. immunoSEQ Analyzer 3.0 and VDJTools were used for repertoire analysis, which covered basic statistics, V/J segment usage, diversity estimates, rarefaction and pairwise overlap. Diversity was estimated using the Chao1, ChaoE, Efron-Thisted, Shannon and inverse Simpson indices, and was also estimated on datasets down-sampled to the size of the smallest sample. Repertoire overlap used strict matching of CDR3 nucleotide sequence, V gene and J gene, with Jaccard-based multidimensional scaling clustering. On average, roughly 800,000 unique TCRB clonotypes were obtained from thymus samples, compared with approximately 82,000 from blood samples.

What was sequenced was thymocytes. The V and J segments used are TRBV4-3 and TRBJ2-3; a stretch of 10 junction bases matches TRBD2. The receptor comes from a boy younger than two with a congenital heart defect. Donor details come from another sample of the same person, matched by shared clones. For the CDR3, the sequence is CASSQDGAGGCTDTQYF. The DNA is TGCGCCAGCAGCCAAGATGGAGCGGGAGGGTGCACAGATACGCAGTATTTT.